This T cell receptor beta chain is from a study of blood T cell repertoires in COVID-19. Across the whole study: From T cells, B-cell-depleted T cells, or PBMCs came the material, which was cDNA or gDNA.

Germline loops: CDR1 GTSNPN, CDR2 SVGIG (reference sequence). Trimming cost V 5 bases and J 0 bases, with 5 bases left between them. The CDR3 covers 12 residues. Original data processing: Reference gene primers were amplified, and this amplification served to estimate nucleated cell counts. The table came from immunoSEQ multiplex PCR; TCRdb's copy has only in-frame clones and leaves some out. D and trimming come from the DNA, and the V and J calls and clone size come from that table. The table shows roughly 380,000 clones, with about 89% occurring only once. Residents of about two dozen US areas, aged roughly 18 to 89 years, made up the participants. Either two negative PCRs, clearance, or symptom resolution qualified Cohort 3 donors as recovered.

This TCR derives from a man aged 30-40 years who had recovered from COVID-19. V is TRBV30 and J is TRBJ1-3; D is undetermined. The sample taken for sequencing was PBMCs or T cells enriched from blood (not recorded which). The CDR3 loop reads CAWDGSGNTIYF. In DNA form, the CDR3 reads TGTGCCTGGGACGGCTCTGGAAACACCATATATTTT.